This T cell receptor beta chain came from a study of blood T cell repertoires in COVID-19 (dated by TCRdb to about 2020). Regarding the study in general: The collaborator samples originated in the United States, Italy and Spain and spanned the acute and convalescent phases of COVID-19. The material from the prospective study consisted of cDNA or gDNA derived from T cells, B-cell-depleted T cells, or PBMCs. Subjects who had been exposed to COVID-19, were actively infected with it, or had recovered from it provided the deeply sampled blood TCRbeta repertoires that made up the dataset. The repertoires were released in a freely available public database meant as a resource for research on the immune response to SARS-CoV-2. The samples were drawn from the first 160 participants of the ongoing ImmuneRACE study and from 1,254 subjects provided by 6 global collaborators. Nearly every sample came with metadata listing a de-identified subject ID, COVID-19 status, age in years and sex. HLA class I and class II types, where available, came from metadata supplied by the sample provider rather than from assay-based typing. The study at large found these results: Clinical and demographic metadata were provided uncurated, with the amount varying by source and participant.

V is clipped by 3 bases and J by 4 bases, and the sequence between their germline boundaries is 10 bases long. CDR1 is given as GTSNPN and CDR2 as SVGIG, both from the germline V gene (reference sequence). The CDR3 holds 13 amino acids from the cysteine to the phenylalanine. Left in the record is the CDR3 DNA by itself, 39 bases read in frame from the first base. Each collaborating institution followed its own protocols to collect whole blood in K2EDTA tubes. For TCRbeta analysis, collaborators shipped samples in one of three forms: frozen whole blood, isolated PBMCs, or DNA extracted from either of those sample types. A note on this clone: Its antigen is still unknown. Base qualities are missing; no much larger clone stands one base away.

TCRbeta CDR3 regions were amplified from genomic DNA by means of the immunoSEQ Assay, a bias-controlled multiplex PCR. The original pipeline was this. Within the assay, amplification of reference gene primers was used to estimate how many nucleated cells each sample contained. Sequence reads were collapsed and filtered to measure the absolute abundance of every unique TCRbeta CDR3 rearrangement. For each sample, productive Simpson clonality was calculated as the square root of Simpson's diversity index across productive rearrangements. TCRdb stores this immuneACCESS table with in-frame sequences only. Part of the clones is absent; in the studies checked, under half of the shortfall reflects unresolved V genes, and no reason is known for the rest. V and J calls and clone size follow that table, whereas D and trimming were derived from the DNA. The sample table records approximately 300,000 clones; around 90% of these occur just once. The ten top clones hold 1% of the sample.

Rearrangement joined TRBV30 to TRBJ1-3; TRBD1 is a possible D gene, resting on 5 matching bases. The sequence was collected from a man aged 50-60 years with active or convalescent COVID-19. Sequencing input: peripheral blood. The CDR3 region has the sequence CAWSRGVGNTIYF. The DNA reads as follows: TGTGCCTGGAGCCGGGGGGTCGGAAACACCATATATTTT. The reference TRBV30 and TRBJ1-3 proteins fill in what lies around the CDR3, so the full variable domain reads SQTIHQWPATLVQPVGSPLSLECTVEGTSNPNLYWYRQAAGRGLQLLFYSVGIGQISSEVPQNLSASRPQDRQFILSSKKLLLSDSGFYLCAWSRGVGNTIYFGEGSWLTVV.